Given below is one TCR beta chain in context. Its target is unknown. Profiling relied on immunoSEQ multiplex PCR, and the TCRdb table lists in-frame clones only, not all of them. The sample consists of around 15,000 clones, approximately 80% of them appearing once. The data belong to a study of OX40 agonist ivuxolimab in advanced cancers. The wider study: Partial responses were observed in three patients, of whom one had hepatocellular carcinoma and two had cutaneous melanoma. Whole-study results and caveats: Expanded clones tended on average to be more numerous among CD8+ T cells than CD4+.

Sampling times: baseline, cycle 4 day 1, cycle 7 day 1. CDR3 size: 13 residues. The germline gives CDR1 MNHEY, CDR2 SMNVEV (reference sequence). Trimming stripped 6 bases from V and 5 bases from J, with 13 bases between. This rearrangement joins TRBV27 to TRBJ2-5; D possibly corresponds to TRBD1 (6 bases). The input for sequencing was CD4+ or CD8+ T cells sorted from blood, taken in a trial of the OX40 agonist ivuxolimab. The receptor comes from an adult with an advanced solid tumor such as melanoma, head and neck, liver or kidney cancer. The CDR3 region is CASRIRGAETQYF. DNA for the CDR3: TGTGCCAGCAGAATCAGGGGAGCGGAGACCCAGTACTTC.